The sequence of this TCR beta chain was determined in a study of blood T cell repertoires in COVID-19. Sequencing was performed with immunoSEQ multiplex PCR; in TCRdb, only in-frame clones are kept and a portion is missing. The sample has tens of thousands of clones, 79% seen once; the top ten hold less than 30%. The source is a man in his 60s with active or convalescent COVID-19. Sequencing was carried out using peripheral blood.

The chain's CDR3 is CASSFFLGQGSFEAFF. The CDR3 DNA reads as TGTGCCAGCAGCTTTTTCTTGGGGCAGGGGTCCTTTGAAGCTTTCTTT. The chain has TRBV11-2 and TRBJ1-1; D is perhaps TRBD1 (6 bases). CDR1 SGHAT and CDR2 FQNNGV come from the germline V gene. V was cut by 3 bases and J by 7 bases, with 21 bases left in between. The CDR3 is made up of 16 amino acids.